These 16 T cell receptor beta chains were sequenced from one sample in a study of blood T cell repertoires in COVID-19. Repertoires were generated with immunoSEQ multiplex PCR, while TCRdb's copy carries only in-frame clones and drops some. The data show 200,000 to 250,000 clones, around four fifths seen once. What was sequenced was peripheral blood. The receptors stem from a man aged 25 to 40 with active or convalescent COVID-19.

The gene calls are TRBV29-1 and TRBJ2-3; 9 bases fit TRBD2. Germline V lookup: CDR1 SQVTM, CDR2 ANQGSEA. The CDR3 runs to 15 residues. V lost 6 bases to trimming and J lost 10 bases; unmatched junction nucleotides: 17. CDR3 nucleotides: TGCAGCGTGATCCCGGGACTAGCTCCCGCGGGGCCGCAGTATTTT. Translating gives CSVIPGLAPAGPQYF.

V is TRBV7-2 and J is TRBJ2-7; 8 nucleotides line up with TRBD2. Germline lookup yields CDR1 SGHTA and CDR2 FQGNSA. The V gene end was trimmed by 5 bases and the J gene end by 3 bases; junction bases not matched to a gene: 3. The CDR3 is 13 residues long. CDR3 DNA sequence: TGTGCCAGCAGCCCGAGCGGGGGCTACGAGCAGTACTTC. Translated, it gives CASSPSGGYEQYF. The variable domain in full, with the rest retrieved from reference TRBV7-2 and TRBJ2-7, is GAGVSQSPSNKVTEKGKDVELRCDPISGHTALYWYRQSLGQGLEFLIYFQGNSAPDKSGLPSDRFSAERTGGSVSTLTIQRTQQEDSAVYLCASSPSGGYEQYFGPGTRLTVT.

This chain links TRBV12-5 with TRBJ1-2; D not certain. V dropped 1 base and J dropped 4 bases, with 13 bases sitting between them. The CDR3 has 15 residues. Germline V gene sequence: CDR1 LGHNT, CDR2 FRNRAP. In nucleotides, the CDR3 is TGTGCTAGTGGTTTGGCACCCTCGGGAAGCTATGGCTACACCTTC. It specifies CASGLAPSGSYGYTF.

The genes are TRBV6-5 and TRBJ1-1; the D is unclear. CDR3 length: 11 residues. CDR1 MNHEY and CDR2 SVGAGI come from the germline V gene. Trimming stripped 5 bases from V and 1 base from J, with 2 bases between. CDR3: CASSRNTEAFF. CDR3 nucleotide sequence: TGTGCCAGCAGTCGGAACACTGAAGCTTTCTTT.

The chain links TRBV28 to TRBJ1-5; TRBD1 might be the D (5 bases). This CDR3 is built from 14 residues. Germline lookup yields CDR1 MDHEN and CDR2 SYDVKM. Trimming removed 1 base at V and 6 bases at J, with 10 bases between. As DNA, the CDR3 is TGTGCCAGCAGTTTATCAGGGTTAGGTCAGCCCCAGCATTTT. It is translated as CASSLSGLGQPQHF.

This chain uses TRBV4-3 with TRBJ1-3; TRBD1 might be the D (5 bases). Per the germline V gene, CDR1 is LGHNA and CDR2 is YSLEER. V was clipped by 0 bases and J by 0 bases, with 12 bases between them. This CDR3 is built from 17 residues. The CDR3 DNA reads TGCGCCAGCAGCCAAGATGTTGGGGCCTTCTCTGGAAACACCATATATTTT. Translation gives CASSQDVGAFSGNTIYF.

The chain employs TRBV6-5 and TRBJ2-3, with 8 bases identical to TRBD2. The CDR3 contains 16 residues. Per the germline V gene, CDR1 is MNHEY and CDR2 is SVGAGI. V dropped 2 bases and J dropped 2; count of bases not matched to a gene: 6. DNA of the CDR3: TGTGCCAGCAGTTACAGCCTAGCGGGTCTCACAGATACGCAGTATTTT. Amino acids: CASSYSLAGLTDTQYF.

CDR3 sequence: CASSLEGGTTEAFF. DNA of the CDR3: TGCGCCAGCAGCTTGGAAGGGGGCACAACTGAAGCTTTCTTT. The V call is TRBV5-1, the J call TRBJ1-1, with TRBD1 matching over 7 bases. The CDR3 contains 14 residues. V shed 0 bases and J 5 bases; nucleotides not matched to a gene: 4. CDR1 and CDR2 from the germline V gene are SGHRS and YFSETQ.

The CDR3 spells CASSLEEGDTQYF. CDR3 bases: TGCGCCAGCAGCTTGGAGGAGGGTGATACGCAGTATTTT. This rearrangement joins TRBV5-1 to TRBJ2-3; tentatively, D is TRBD2 (6 bases). Trimming removed 0 bases from V and 6 bases from J, with 8 bases in between. CDR3 length: 13 amino acids. Per the germline V gene, CDR1 is SGHRS and CDR2 is YFSETQ.

The chain is built from TRBV29-1 and TRBJ1-4; 7 bases align to TRBD1. Germline CDR1 SQVTM, CDR2 ANQGSEA. The CDR3 length is 14 residues. V trimming: 5 bases; J trimming: 3 bases; junction bases outside the gene matches: 6. The CDR3 region is CSVKRGTANEKLFF. The CDR3, as DNA: TGCAGCGTTAAGAGGGGGACAGCTAATGAAAAACTGTTTTTT.

The table lists this clone with a count of one. The J gene is TRBJ2-1, the V gene TRBV19; 10 nucleotides match TRBD2. The CDR3 has 15 residues. Germline-derived CDR1 and CDR2 are LNHDA and SQIVND (reference sequence). V dropped 7 bases and J dropped 2; count of bases not matched to a gene: 5. CDR3 nucleotides: TGTGCCAGTACCGAGACTAGCGGGCCCTACAATGAGCAGTTCTTC. Translation gives CASTETSGPYNEQFF.

The CDR3 DNA is TGCGCCAGCCAGGAGAGGGCGGCTCTTAACTATGGCTACACCTTC. Encoded protein: CASQERAALNYGYTF. The rearrangement joins TRBV10-2 to TRBJ1-2; no firm D call. There are 15 residues in the CDR3. The V end was cut by 8 bases, the J end by 1 base, with 17 bases between. The germline V gene has CDR1 WSHSY and CDR2 SAAADI.

V usage is TRBV25-1 and J usage is TRBJ1-2; D call uncertain. V lost 4 bases to trimming and J lost 2 bases, with 8 bases between them. This CDR3 has 13 amino acids. The germline gives CDR1 MGHDK, CDR2 SYGVNS. The CDR3 DNA sequence: TGTGCCAGCAGTGGGACGGGGAACTATGGCTACACCTTC. It translates to CASSGTGNYGYTF.

The rearrangement links TRBV7-3 to TRBJ2-5, with D perhaps TRBD2 (6 bases). The CDR3 length is 15 residues. V gave up 0 bases and J gave up 2 bases, with 10 bases separating them. Per germline, CDR1 SGHTA and CDR2 FQGTGA. The CDR3 coding sequence is TGTGCCAGCAGCTTAACGATGGGGGGTCAAGAGACCCAGTACTTC. This sequence encodes CASSLTMGGQETQYF.

This clone was observed a single time. V usage is TRBV5-1 and J usage is TRBJ2-5; 10 bases are a match to TRBD2. The length of the CDR3 is 16 residues. V dropped 4 bases and J dropped 1; count of bases not matched to a gene: 7. Germline CDR1 is SGHRS and CDR2 is YFSETQ. The CDR3 DNA reads TGCGCCAGCAGCCCCCCTCGGACTAGCGGCCAAGAGACCCAGTACTTC. Translation gives CASSPPRTSGQETQYF. The full variable domain, rest sourced from reference TRBV5-1 and TRBJ2-5, is KAGVTQTPRYLIKTRGQQVTLSCSPISGHRSVSWYQQTPGQGLQFLFEYFSETQRNKGNFPGRFSGRQFSNSRSEMNVSTLELGDSALYLCASSPPRTSGQETQYFGPGTRLLVL.

The V call is TRBV6-1, the J call TRBJ2-1, with TRBD1 identical over 8 bases. Germline lookup yields CDR1 MNHNS and CDR2 SASEGT. The CDR3 runs 14 residues. Trimming at V came to 3 bases and at J to 6 bases, leaving 4 bases not matched to a gene. The CDR3 nucleotides are TGTGCCAGCAGTGACAGGGGGCCGGTCAATGAGCAGTTCTTC. It translates to CASSDRGPVNEQFF.